The 30 T cell receptor beta chains presented below share a single source sample, sequenced in a study of yellow fever vaccine responses in identical twins. TCRdb re-called the RT-PCR reads with MiXCR, one entry per CDR3 protein. The profile covers under 20,000 distinct CDR3 sequences, with under 80% appearing a single time and more than 7.5% taken by the ten largest. The sample was T cells from blood (PBMCs), unsorted or a sorted subset (not recorded which), taken before or after yellow fever vaccination (not recorded which). These receptors were taken from a woman in her late teens or twenties who received the yellow fever vaccine.

This clonotype appeared a few times. The chain links TRBV19 to TRBJ1-2, with D hard to call. Germline assignment: CDR1 LNHDA and CDR2 SQIVND (reference sequence). The V end was cut by 7 bases, the J end by 2 bases, with 8 bases between. CDR3 length: 12 amino acids. CDR3 loop: CASNNRNYGYTF. The CDR3 DNA follows: TGTGCCAGTAACAACAGAAACTATGGCTACACCTTC.

This clonotype has a single count. CDR3 in DNA: TGCGCCAGCAGCCGTGACACTCCCAATGAGCAGTTCTTC. Amino acid sequence: CASSRDTPNEQFF. The J gene is TRBJ2-1, the V gene TRBV5-1, with D hard to call. The CDR3 is 13 amino acids. CDR1 SGHRS and CDR2 YFSETQ come from the germline V gene. V lost 4 bases, J lost 6 bases, and 11 bases lay in between.

The rearrangement uses TRBV2 and TRBJ2-7; 9 nucleotides agree with TRBD2. The CDR3 consists of 13 residues. Trimming at V came to 6 bases and at J to 3 bases, leaving 3 bases not matched to a gene. Germline V gene sequence: CDR1 SNHLY, CDR2 FYNNEI. As DNA, the CDR3 is TGTGCCAGCAGGACTAGCGGTTACTACGAGCAGTACTTC. Protein: CASRTSGYYEQYF.

The gene calls are TRBV18 and TRBJ1-5; 7 nucleotides agree with TRBD1. Germline lookup yields CDR1 KGHSH and CDR2 LQKENI. CDR3 length: 16 residues. V was clipped by 2 bases and J by 1 base; unmatched bases: 5. This CDR3 reads CASSPAGGISNQPQHF. The CDR3 DNA reads TGTGCCAGCTCACCAGCAGGGGGTATCAGCAATCAGCCCCAGCATTTT.

The rearrangement joins TRBV29-1 to TRBJ1-4, with D maybe TRBD1 (5 bases). Trimming removed 1 base at V and 7 bases at J, with 10 bases between. Germline CDR1 SQVTM, CDR2 ANQGSEA. This CDR3 is built from 13 residues. CDR3 protein: CSVEGGAGEKLFF. Here the CDR3 DNA reads TGCAGCGTTGAAGGGGGCGCGGGTGAAAAACTGTTTTTT.

This chain connects TRBV11-3 to TRBJ2-7, with a possible D match to TRBD2 (5 bases). The CDR3 totals 11 residues. CDR1 and CDR2 (germline): SGHNT, YENEEA. V was trimmed by 1 base and J by 7 bases, leaving 5 bases between them. The CDR3 DNA reads as TGTGCCAGCAGCTTAGGGAGGGAGCAGTACTTC. This encodes CASSLGREQYF.

This clonotype appeared a few times. The CDR3 bases are TGTGCCAGCTCACCACAGGGGGAAGGAACTGAAGCTTTCTTT. Protein product: CASSPQGEGTEAFF. The chain carries TRBV18 and TRBJ1-1; TRBD1 might be the D (6 bases). Trimming cost V 1 base and J 5 bases, with 11 bases left between them. Looked up from germline, CDR1 is KGHSH and CDR2 is LQKENI. The CDR3 has 14 amino acids.

This clonotype appeared once. The chain has TRBV29-1 and TRBJ1-5, with a possible D match to TRBD1 (5 bases). This CDR3 is built from 12 residues. Per germline, CDR1 SQVTM and CDR2 ANQGSEA. Trimming pared 7 bases from V and 9 bases from J, leaving 16 bases between. Written as DNA, the CDR3 is TGCAGCGGAGGCAGCTCGCAGGGGCCCCAGCATTTT. This gives the protein CSGGSSQGPQHF.

This rearrangement joins TRBV7-3 to TRBJ2-5, with TRBD2 matching 15 bases. The V and J ends lost 5 bases and 4 bases, in that order; junction bases with no gene match: 2. This CDR3 contains 15 residues. Germline V CDR1 and CDR2: SGHTA, FQGTGA. In DNA, the CDR3 is TGTGCCAGCAGCCTGGGACTAGCGGGAGGAGAGACCCAGTACTTC. Its translation is CASSLGLAGGETQYF. Together with reference TRBV7-3 and TRBJ2-5, the CDR3 gives the full variable domain: GAGVSQTPSNKVTEKGKYVELRCDPISGHTALYWYRQSLGQGPEFLIYFQGTGAADDSGLPNDRFFAVRPEGSVSTLKIQRTERGDSAVYLCASSLGLAGGETQYFGPGTRLLVL.

This sequence joins TRBV6-1 and TRBJ1-4; D unclear. This CDR3 has 16 amino acids. V gave up 2 bases and J gave up 0 bases, with 10 bases separating them. Germline assignment: CDR1 MNHNS and CDR2 SASEGT. The CDR3 DNA is TGTGCCAGCAGTGAAAGGGTTTTCGCAACTAATGAAAAACTGTTTTTT. It encodes CASSERVFATNEKLFF.

This clonotype was recorded a few times. The V gene is TRBV12-3 or TRBV12-4, the J gene TRBJ1-6; 7 nucleotides match TRBD1. The CDR3 runs 15 residues. J gave up 7 bases and V 6 bases, and 9 bases lay outside the gene matches. CDR3 DNA sequence: TGTGCCAGCAGGCTACGACAGGGACCCAATTCACCCCTCCACTTT. This translates into CASRLRQGPNSPLHF.

This chain uses TRBV20-1 with TRBJ1-2, with a tentative D call TRBD1 (5 bases). This CDR3 is 16 amino acids long. V lost 6 bases, J lost 8 bases, and 28 bases lay in between. The germline V gene has CDR1 DFQATT and CDR2 SNEGSKA (reference sequence). CDR3 coding DNA: TGCAGTGCCCCAGCCCCGTCGCGGGACTTTCTATTCGGCTACACCTTC. Protein product: CSAPAPSRDFLFGYTF.

Only a few counts were recorded for this clonotype. This chain links TRBV29-1 with TRBJ2-5; D is tentatively TRBD1 or TRBD2 (6 bases each). V was cut by 6 bases and J by 1 base, with 12 bases left in between. CDR3 length: 13 residues. Looked up from germline, CDR1 is SQVTM and CDR2 is ANQGSEA. The CDR3 is CSVKGGSQETQYF. CDR3 bases: TGCAGCGTCAAGGGGGGATCCCAAGAGACCCAGTACTTC.

This chain connects TRBV13 to TRBJ2-7; 11 bases align to TRBD1. Trimming took 5 bases from V and 3 from J; bases not matched to a gene: 12. CDR1 PRHDT and CDR2 FYEKMQ come from the germline V gene (reference sequence). This CDR3 is built from 17 residues. CDR3 bases: TGTGCCAGCAGCCCAGACGTAAGGACAGGGGGCAACTACGAGCAGTACGTC. It codes for CASSPDVRTGGNYEQYV.

The chain links TRBV6-2 or TRBV6-3 to TRBJ2-2; D is tentatively TRBD1 or TRBD2 (5 bases each). Trimming shortened V by 8 bases and J by 6 bases, and 16 bases separated the two germline ends. This CDR3 region has 14 residues. Germline V gives CDR1 MNHEY, CDR2 SVGEGT. The chain's CDR3 is CASSRDVHPGELFF. CDR3 bases: TGTGCCAGCTCAAGGGACGTCCACCCCGGGGAGCTGTTTTTT.

This clonotype has just a few counts. CDR3 amino acids: CASSKDTEAFF. The DNA for the CDR3 is TGCGCCAGCAGCAAAGACACTGAAGCTTTCTTT. The rearrangement links TRBV5-1 to TRBJ1-1, with D uncertain. Trimming removed 4 bases at V and 3 bases at J, with 4 bases between. The length of the CDR3 is 11 residues. Germline lookup yields CDR1 SGHRS and CDR2 YFSETQ.

The chain employs TRBV18 and TRBJ2-1; weak D call: TRBD2 (5 bases). CDR3 length: 17 amino acids. V was pared by 3 bases and J by 0 bases, with 15 bases between. CDR1 and CDR2 from the germline V gene are KGHSH and LQKENI. The chain's CDR3 is CASSPRRSASSYNEQFF. In nucleotides, the CDR3 is TGTGCCAGCTCACCCCGGCGTAGCGCTAGCTCCTACAATGAGCAGTTCTTC.

This clonotype turned up a few times. The gene calls are TRBV29-1 and TRBJ1-1, with D unclear. Deletions cut 0 bases from V and 0 bases from J, with 5 bases between. The CDR3 loop spans 13 amino acids. CDR1 and CDR2 from the germline V gene are SQVTM and ANQGSEA. The CDR3 loop reads CSVEDLMNTEAFF. The CDR3 DNA reads as TGCAGCGTTGAAGATCTCATGAACACTGAAGCTTTCTTT.

This clonotype was observed a handful of times. The genes are TRBV2 and TRBJ1-1, with TRBD1 as a possible D gene (6 bases). Germline V lookup: CDR1 SNHLY, CDR2 FYNNEI. Trimming left V 5 bases short and J 7 bases short, with 14 bases between. This CDR3 is 13 amino acids long. CDR3 sequence reads: CASSPGRGFEAFF. The CDR3 bases are TGTGCCAGCAGTCCCGGCAGGGGCTTTGAAGCTTTCTTT.

The rearrangement joins TRBV7-3 to TRBJ2-1; 10 nucleotides line up with TRBD2. CDR3 length: 18 residues. Germline values: CDR1 SGHTA, CDR2 FQGTGA. Trimming at V came to 5 bases and at J to 0 bases, leaving 10 bases not matched to a gene. The CDR3 bases are TGTGCCAGCAGCCTACTAGCGGGACCACTGAGCTCCTACAATGAGCAGTTCTTC. Translating gives CASSLLAGPLSSYNEQFF.

The chain uses TRBV11-2 and TRBJ2-1; the D is unclear. The germline V and J ends were trimmed by 3 bases and 5 bases, with 5 bases remaining between them. The CDR3 contains 12 residues. CDR1 is SGHAT and CDR2 is FQNNGV in the germline V gene. Here the CDR3 reads CASSLGNNEQFF. The CDR3, as DNA: TGTGCCAGCAGCTTGGGAAACAATGAGCAGTTCTTC.

The rearrangement joins TRBV18 to TRBJ1-6, with 9 bases lining up with TRBD1. The V and J ends lost 6 bases and 10 bases, in that order; junction bases with no gene match: 4. The germline V gene has CDR1 KGHSH and CDR2 LQKENI. The CDR3 has 13 amino acids. DNA of the CDR3: TGTGCCAGCTCCGTAGACAGGGGGTCACCCCTCCACTTT. It translates to CASSVDRGSPLHF.

The chain recombines TRBV5-1 with TRBJ1-5; D uncertain. The CDR3 covers 13 residues. With 0 bases removed from V and 5 bases from J, the gap between germline ends came to 6 bases. CDR1 is SGHRS, CDR2 YFSETQ, per germline. CDR3 region: CASSLGRDQPQHF. For the CDR3, the DNA is TGCGCCAGCAGCTTGGGTAGGGATCAGCCCCAGCATTTT.

The CDR3 region is CASSYSSRQGNQPQHF. The CDR3 coding sequence is TGTGCCAGCAGTTACTCGAGTCGGCAGGGGAATCAGCCCCAGCATTTT. This chain uses TRBV6-2 or TRBV6-3 with TRBJ1-5; possible D gene TRBD1, 6 bases. This CDR3 comprises 16 residues. Germline assignment: CDR1 MNHEY and CDR2 SVGEGT. The V gene lost 0 bases and the J gene lost 4 bases, with 13 bases spanning the gap.

The chain has TRBV18 and TRBJ2-7; D possibly corresponds to TRBD1 (6 bases). V lost 3 bases and J lost 6, with 9 bases in between. Germline V gene lookup returns CDR1 KGHSH and CDR2 LQKENI. This CDR3 has 12 amino acids. The CDR3 sequence: CASSPGQAEQYV. As DNA, the CDR3 is TGTGCCAGCTCACCGGGACAAGCCGAGCAGTACGTC.

V gene TRBV11-3 combines with J gene TRBJ2-1; TRBD1 agrees at 10 bases. Germline lookup yields CDR1 SGHNT and CDR2 YENEEA. V trimming: 5 bases; J trimming: 2 bases; junction bases outside the gene matches: 3. The CDR3 has 15 residues. The CDR3 DNA is TGTGCCAGCAGCCCCGGGACAGGGGCCTACAATGAGCAGTTCTTC. The encoded protein is CASSPGTGAYNEQFF.

This clonotype showed up just a few times. The chain links TRBV3-1 to TRBJ2-3; 7 positions match TRBD2. After removal of 5 bases from V and 6 bases from J, the junction contained 5 bases not matched to a gene. The CDR3 extends over 13 amino acids. Germline V gene sequence: CDR1 LGHDT, CDR2 YNNKEL (reference sequence). The CDR3 reads CASSELAMDTQYF. The CDR3 nucleotides are TGTGCCAGCAGCGAACTAGCGATGGATACGCAGTATTTT.

CDR3 region: CASSPTGEGYGYTF. As DNA, the CDR3 is TGCGCCAGCAGTCCCACAGGGGAGGGCTATGGCTACACCTTC. The rearrangement uses TRBV4-1 and TRBJ1-2, with 7 bases that match TRBD1. The ends lost 6 bases at V and 4 bases at J; junction bases unmatched: 8. CDR1 is MGHRA, CDR2 YSYEKL, per germline. This CDR3 is built from 14 residues.

The chain couples TRBV12-3 or TRBV12-4 to TRBJ2-1; D possibly uses TRBD1 or TRBD2 (5 bases each). Trimming took 3 bases from V and 8 from J, leaving 11 bases between them. The CDR3 spans 13 residues. The CDR3 nucleotides are TGTGCCAGCAGTTTCGGGGCCAATCATGAGCAGTTCTTC. This translates into CASSFGANHEQFF.

The chain uses TRBV6-1 and TRBJ1-1; no firm D call. Per germline, CDR1 MNHNS and CDR2 SASEGT. The length of the CDR3 is 16 residues. With 6 bases removed from V and 2 bases from J, the gap between germline ends came to 19 bases. The CDR3 protein is CASSLTAVNRNTEAFF. Written as DNA, the CDR3 is TGTGCCAGCAGCCTTACGGCGGTAAACAGAAACACTGAAGCTTTCTTT.